The 25 T cell receptor beta chains in this list originate from one sample, sequenced in a study of T cells in localized non-small cell lung cancer. Profiled with immunoSEQ multiplex PCR; TCRdb holds only in-frame clones, not every one. Of tens of thousands of clones in the sample, approximately 80% were seen once. The sample in question was peripheral blood, obtained before any cancer treatment. The receptors here all came from a female donor older than 55 with stage I lung adenocarcinoma.

The rearrangement uses TRBV18 and TRBJ2-5; 9 nucleotides align to TRBD1. The CDR3 extends over 14 amino acids. The ends lost 5 bases at V and 5 bases at J; junction bases unmatched: 6. The V gene's germline CDR1 is KGHSH and CDR2 LQKENI. The CDR3 sequence is CASSSGQGGETQYF. DNA of the CDR3: TGTGCCAGCTCATCGGGACAGGGCGGCGAGACCCAGTACTTC.

CDR3 protein: CASSLVRSGLAGELFF. The CDR3 DNA is TGTGCCAGCAGCTTGGTCCGATCAGGGTTAGCCGGGGAGCTGTTTTTT. The chain carries TRBV5-6 and TRBJ2-2; perhaps TRBD1 as D (5 bases). There are 16 residues in the CDR3. V was shortened by 0 bases and J by 6 bases, with 15 bases between the two germline ends. The germline gives CDR1 SGHDT, CDR2 YYEEEE.

This clone was detected a few times. This chain connects TRBV2 to TRBJ1-2, with a possible D match to TRBD1 (6 bases). Germline loops: CDR1 SNHLY, CDR2 FYNNEI. This CDR3 contains 14 residues. V lost 4 bases and J 2 bases, leaving 11 bases between the germline ends. The CDR3 DNA reads TGTGCCAGCAGTGGACAGGTGGAGAACTATGGCTACACCTTC. Protein product: CASSGQVENYGYTF.

The chain links TRBV7-3 to TRBJ2-1; D not certain. The CDR3 extends over 13 amino acids. Looked up from germline, CDR1 is SGHTA and CDR2 is FQGTGA. Deletions cut 5 bases from V and 6 bases from J, with 11 bases between. For the CDR3, the DNA is TGTGCCAGCAGCCCCGGGCAAGCCAATGAGCAGTTCTTC. Protein product: CASSPGQANEQFF.

The J gene is TRBJ1-2, the V gene TRBV4-2; D is unclear. Trimming cost V 4 bases and J 6 bases, with 15 bases left between them. Germline V gene lookup returns CDR1 LGHNA and CDR2 YNFKEQ. The CDR3 contains 14 residues. The CDR3 nucleotides are TGTGCCAGCAGCCCTAAACGGGGAAGAGATGGCTACACCTTC. It encodes CASSPKRGRDGYTF.

The V gene is TRBV7-2, the J gene TRBJ1-1; no firm D call. The V end lost 2 bases, the J end lost 1 base, and 8 bases lay between the germline ends. The CDR3 is 14 residues long. From germline, CDR1 is SGHTA and CDR2 FQGNSA. The CDR3 bases are TGTGCCAGCAGCTTATTTAGGGAGAACACTGAAGCTTTCTTT. Translating it yields CASSLFRENTEAFF.

The chain combines TRBV6-1 with TRBJ1-4; the D is unclear. The CDR3 loop spans 10 amino acids. Looked up from germline, CDR1 is MNHNS and CDR2 is SASEGT. The V gene lost 7 bases and the J gene lost 8 bases, with 5 bases spanning the gap. The CDR3, as DNA: TGTGCCAGCAAAGGGGAAAAACTGTTTTTT. Translating gives CASKGEKLFF.

The chain's CDR3 is CASSRGPTYEQYF. The CDR3 nucleotides are TGTGCCAGCAGCCGGGGGCCCACCTACGAGCAGTACTTC. V is TRBV14 and J is TRBJ2-7; the D gene is possibly TRBD1 (6 bases). The CDR3 totals 13 residues. Trimming pared 4 bases from V and 2 bases from J, leaving 9 bases between. Germline CDR1 reads SGHDN; CDR2 reads FVKESK.

The chain employs TRBV6-1 and TRBJ1-2; 9 bases map to TRBD1. This CDR3 is 14 amino acids long. With V trimmed by 5 bases and J by 2 bases, 3 bases remained unmatched. CDR1 is MNHNS, CDR2 SASEGT, per germline. The CDR3 DNA reads TGTGCCAGCAGTTTAGGACAGGGGAACTATGGCTACACCTTC. As protein: CASSLGQGNYGYTF.

The rearrangement joins TRBV30 to TRBJ2-1, with D unresolved. The CDR3 loop spans 11 amino acids. The V gene's germline CDR1 is GTSNPN and CDR2 SVGIG (reference sequence). With 0 bases removed from V and 10 bases from J, the gap between germline ends came to 7 bases. The CDR3 here is CAWSVEDEQFF. CDR3 nucleotide sequence: TGTGCCTGGAGTGTTGAAGACGAGCAGTTCTTC.

The DNA for the CDR3 is TGTGCCTGGACGGTGGATGGGGAGCAGTTCTTC. The encoded protein is CAWTVDGEQFF. The chain employs TRBV30 and TRBJ2-1; D remains unclear. V was clipped by 4 bases and J by 10 bases, with 11 bases between them. Germline V gene data show CDR1 as GTSNPN and CDR2 as SVGIG (reference sequence). The CDR3 covers 11 residues.

This clone was detected a few times. The chain uses TRBV30 and TRBJ1-2; the match to TRBD1 covers 11 bases. The V and J ends lost 3 bases and 0 bases, in that order; junction bases with no gene match: 9. This CDR3 comprises 17 residues. Germline V lookup: CDR1 GTSNPN, CDR2 SVGIG (reference sequence). The CDR3 nucleotides are TGTGCCTGGAGGCGAGGGGGGACAGGGGGATCTAACTATGGCTACACCTTC. Its protein product is CAWRRGGTGGSNYGYTF.

The gene calls are TRBV2 and TRBJ2-1; a possible D gene is TRBD1 (6 bases). Trimming took 5 bases from V and 7 from J, leaving 18 bases between them. CDR1 is SNHLY and CDR2 is FYNNEI in the germline V gene. The CDR3 spans 15 residues. Written as DNA, the CDR3 is TGTGCCAGCAGTTCTACAGGGATTCAGGGGAATGAGCAGTTCTTC. Protein: CASSSTGIQGNEQFF. The full variable domain, in which reference TRBV2 and TRBJ2-1 provide the parts outside the CDR3, is EPEVTQTPSHQVTQMGQEVILRCVPISNHLYFYWYRQILGQKVEFLVSFYNNEISEKSEIFDDQFSVERPDGSNFTLKIRSTKLEDSAMYFCASSSTGIQGNEQFFGPGTRLTVL.

This clone was found once. V is TRBV6-1 and J is TRBJ2-2, with D maybe TRBD1 (5 bases). The CDR3 consists of 16 residues. Trimming cost V 3 bases and J 0 bases, with 11 bases left between them. Germline lookup yields CDR1 MNHNS and CDR2 SASEGT. The CDR3 nucleotides are TGTGCCAGCAGTGAGCCAGGGATCCCGAACACCGGGGAGCTGTTTTTT. It is translated as CASSEPGIPNTGELFF.

J is TRBJ2-7 and V is TRBV9; either TRBD1 or TRBD2 may supply D (6 bases each). Germline V CDR1 and CDR2: SGDLS, YYNGEE. CDR3 length: 14 amino acids. With 0 bases removed from V and 2 bases from J, the gap between germline ends came to 9 bases. CDR3 protein: CASSVAGAPYEQYF. DNA of the CDR3: TGTGCCAGCAGCGTAGCGGGGGCTCCCTACGAGCAGTACTTC.

CDR3 protein: CASRLAPLGTSSYNEQFF. DNA for the CDR3: TGTGCAAGTCGCTTAGCGCCTTTAGGTACTAGCTCCTACAATGAGCAGTTCTTC. The chain is built from TRBV12-2 and TRBJ2-1; the D segment call TRBD2 is taken from the table without a DNA check. TRBV12-2 represents a pseudogene. The CDR3 runs 18 residues.

The chain is built from TRBV5-4 and TRBJ1-1; TRBD1 matches 7 bases. The germline V gene encodes CDR1 SGHNT and CDR2 YYREEE (reference sequence). Unmatched junction bases numbered 9, after V lost 1 base and J lost 6 bases. This CDR3 contains 15 residues. The CDR3 reads CASSLSRQGRAEAFF. The CDR3 DNA reads as TGTGCCAGCAGCTTGTCTAGACAGGGCAGGGCTGAAGCTTTCTTT.

The sample holds a few counts of this clone. As DNA, the CDR3 is TGCAGCGTTGTCCATTCGTTCGACAGCGATTCTGGAAACACCATATATTTT. Translating it yields CSVVHSFDSDSGNTIYF. The V gene is TRBV29-1, the J gene TRBJ1-3; D may be TRBD1 (5 bases). V lost 4 bases and J lost 1, with 20 bases in between. Per the germline V gene, CDR1 is SQVTM and CDR2 is ANQGSEA. CDR3 length: 17 amino acids.

The rearrangement uses TRBV7-9 and TRBJ2-1; the D is unclear. This CDR3 has 12 amino acids. Germline CDR1 is SEHNR and CDR2 is FQNEAQ (reference sequence). The V gene lost 4 bases and the J gene lost 6 bases, with 7 bases spanning the gap. CDR3 amino acids: CASSWTANEQFF. The DNA of the CDR3 is TGTGCCAGCAGCTGGACGGCCAATGAGCAGTTCTTC.

The V call is TRBV4-3, the J call TRBJ2-7, with 7 bases lining up with TRBD2. V dropped 4 bases and J dropped 0; count of bases not matched to a gene: 12. Germline-derived CDR1 and CDR2 are LGHNA and YSLEER. The CDR3 consists of 17 residues. CDR3 loop: CASSPATAGRASYEQYF. CDR3 in DNA: TGCGCCAGCAGCCCAGCTACAGCGGGGCGGGCCTCCTACGAGCAGTACTTC.

In this sample, this clone turned up once. The chain links TRBV7-2 to TRBJ2-7; tentative D call: TRBD2 (7 bases). Germline V gene lookup returns CDR1 SGHTA and CDR2 FQGNSA. V shed 5 bases and J shed 4 bases, with 12 bases lying between them. The length of the CDR3 is 13 residues. The CDR3 reads CASSQGRGYEQYF. The CDR3 DNA reads as TGTGCCAGCAGCCAGGGGCGGGGGTACGAGCAGTACTTC.

The rearrangement uses TRBV7-6 and TRBJ2-5, with a possible D match to TRBD2 (5 bases). The CDR3 totals 13 residues. CDR1 SGHVS and CDR2 FNYEAQ come from the germline V gene. The V gene lost 2 bases and the J gene lost 5 bases, with 9 bases spanning the gap. The CDR3 sequence is CASSLSGAETQYF. CDR3 nucleotide sequence: TGTGCCAGCAGCTTAAGCGGCGCGGAGACCCAGTACTTC.

V usage is TRBV7-6 and J usage is TRBJ2-6, with 9 bases fitting TRBD1. CDR3 size: 15 residues. Germline assignment: CDR1 SGHVS and CDR2 FNYEAQ. V lost 1 base to trimming and J lost 7 bases; unmatched junction nucleotides: 2. CDR3 residues: CASSLEDRGANVLTF. The DNA for the CDR3 is TGTGCCAGCAGCTTAGAGGACAGGGGAGCCAACGTCCTGACTTTC.

CDR3 coding DNA: TGTGCCAGTAGTGCGGAGGGCCTTAGCAATCAGCCCCAGCATTTT. Translation: CASSAEGLSNQPQHF. The chain has TRBV19 and TRBJ1-5; D is ambiguous. The CDR3 spans 15 residues. Germline V CDR1 and CDR2: LNHDA, SQIVND (reference sequence). The V gene lost 5 bases and the J gene lost 0 bases, with 11 bases spanning the gap.

CDR3 DNA sequence: TGTGCCACCAGCAGAGATAGGGCCGCAAACATTCAGTACTTC. Translation gives CATSRDRAANIQYF. J is TRBJ2-4 and V is TRBV15; D is uncertain. The CDR3 spans 14 residues. Germline loops: CDR1 LNHNV, CDR2 YYDKDF (reference sequence). Trimming left V 0 bases short and J 6 bases short, with 9 bases between.